These 27 T cell receptor beta chains came from one sample sequenced in a study of T cells in women clearing cervical HPV infection. The data were produced by immunoSEQ multiplex PCR, yet TCRdb's version contains in-frame clones alone and is incomplete. The table for this sample gives roughly 20,000 clones. Input material: blood buffy coat. All receptors come from a woman between 18 and 69 years old with a cervical HPV16 infection that either progressed to CIN3+ or cleared (not recorded which).

In the case of this clone: With the read ending 3 residues before the CDR3 end, the germline J gene is used to fill in that end. The chain couples TRBV19 to TRBJ1-5, with 10 nucleotides matching TRBD1. After removal of 5 bases from V and 7 bases from J, the junction contained 11 bases not matched to a gene. CDR1 is LNHDA, CDR2 SQIVND, per germline (reference sequence). The CDR3 runs 16 residues. The sequenced part of the CDR3 DNA is TGTGCCAGTAGTTCCGCCCGACAGGGGGCCGGGCAGCCC. Residues: CASSSARQGAGQP. The CDR3 as a whole reads CASSSARQGAGQPQHF.

Details on this clone: The read is 3 residues too short to cover the CDR3 end, so that end is filled in from the germline J gene. V is TRBV5-3 and J is TRBJ1-6; 7 nucleotides agree with TRBD1. Being an ORF, TRBV5-3 has a function that is uncertain. The CDR3 has 15 residues. V trimming: 2 bases; J trimming: 8 bases; junction bases outside the gene matches: 7. The CDR3 is CARSLPDREDSPLHF. The CDR3 bases that were read are TGTGCCAGAAGCTTACCCGACAGGGAAGATTCACCC.

About this clone: The read terminates 3 residues ahead of where the CDR3 ends, so the germline J gene completes it. The chain links TRBV4-2 to TRBJ2-1, with 9 positions matching TRBD2. The germline gives CDR1 LGHNA, CDR2 YNFKEQ. The V and J ends lost 9 bases and 0 bases, in that order; junction bases with no gene match: 6. The CDR3 loop spans 15 amino acids. The part of the CDR3 DNA that was read is TGTGCCAGTCGCCCGCGGGGGGGCTCCTACAATGAG. It translates to CASRPRGGSYNE. The whole CDR3 protein is CASRPRGGSYNEQFF.

With respect to this clone: The CDR3 is cut off 3 residues early in the read; its end comes from the germline J gene. The rearrangement joins TRBV19 to TRBJ2-1, with TRBD2 identical over 11 bases. With 7 bases clipped from V and 8 bases from J, the junction kept 19 bases outside the gene matches. CDR1 and CDR2 (germline): LNHDA, SQIVND (reference sequence). CDR3 length: 18 amino acids. The CDR3 sequence is CASTRRLAGGLGVDEQFF. The CDR3 DNA, read in part, is TGTGCCAGTACCCGAAGATTAGCGGGGGGGTTGGGGGTCGATGAG.

Comment on this clone: The read ends 3 residues shy of where the CDR3 ends; the end is completed using the germline J gene. The chain uses TRBV6-2 or TRBV6-3 and TRBJ2-4; 11 bases are shared with TRBD2. J was trimmed by 2 bases and V by 5 bases; bases with no gene match: 8. Germline CDR1 and CDR2: MNHEY and SVGEGT. This CDR3 comprises 17 residues. The CDR3 is CASSPPGTSGSKNIQYF. Partial CDR3 DNA: TGTGCCAGCAGTCCCCCGGGGACTAGCGGTTCCAAAAACATT.

For this clone: With the read ending 3 residues before the CDR3 end, the germline J gene is used to fill in that end. J is TRBJ1-5 and V is TRBV19; D might be TRBD1 (6 bases). This CDR3 has 14 amino acids. V shed 6 bases and J shed 2 bases, with 11 bases lying between them. Germline lookup yields CDR1 LNHDA and CDR2 SQIVND (reference sequence). The CDR3 protein is CASRTGSGNQPQHF. The sequenced CDR3 bases are TGTGCCAGTAGAACAGGGTCGGGCAATCAGCCC.

A note on this clone: The CDR3 end lies 3 residues beyond the end of the read and is filled in from the germline J gene. V is TRBV7-9 and J is TRBJ2-7, with D maybe TRBD1 (6 bases). Germline assignment: CDR1 SEHNR and CDR2 FQNEAQ (reference sequence). With 1 base removed from V and 2 bases from J, the gap between germline ends came to 12 bases. The CDR3 sequence is 15 residues long. The CDR3 spells CASSLEQGLPYEQYF. Partial CDR3 DNA: TGTGCCAGCAGCTTAGAACAGGGCCTACCCTACGAG.

Comments on this clone: The read stops 3 residues short of the end of the CDR3; the missing end is completed from the germline J gene. The chain employs TRBV9 and TRBJ2-1; D gene uncertain. The V gene lost 3 bases and the J gene lost 7 bases, with 8 bases spanning the gap. Germline CDR1 SGDLS, CDR2 YYNGEE. This CDR3 has 12 residues. Incomplete CDR3 DNA: TGTGCCAGCAGCGAGCTAGAAAATGAG. This translates into CASSELENE. The entire CDR3 reads CASSELENEQFF.

Concerning this clone: The CDR3 extends 3 residues past the end of the read, so its final part is completed from the germline J gene. The genes are TRBV7-9 and TRBJ1-6; unclear D gene. The CDR3 is 14 amino acids. Germline V gives CDR1 SEHNR, CDR2 FQNEAQ (reference sequence). V lost 1 base and J lost 4, with 5 bases in between. The part of the CDR3 DNA that was read is TGTGCCAGCAGCTTAGAACAGTATAATTCACCC. Its protein is CASSLEQYNSP. From start to end, the CDR3 is CASSLEQYNSPLHF.

The CDR3 loop is CASSLGQGVQPQHF. CDR3 bases read: TGTGCCAGCAGCTTAGGGCAGGGGGTTCAGCCC. The genes are TRBV13 and TRBJ1-5; 7 nucleotides line up with TRBD1. The read terminates 3 residues before the CDR3 end, so the remaining end is supplied by the germline J gene. The CDR3 covers 14 residues. The V gene's germline CDR1 is PRHDT and CDR2 FYEKMQ (reference sequence). Trimming removed 0 bases from V and 6 bases from J; junction bases left unmatched: 2.

With respect to this clone: The missing CDR3 end, 3 residues past where the read stops, is filled in from the germline J gene. The chain links TRBV7-8 to TRBJ2-5; TRBD1 matches 8 bases. Unmatched junction bases numbered 6, after V lost 2 bases and J lost 4 bases. The CDR3 is 15 residues long. Germline values: CDR1 SGHVS, CDR2 FQNEAQ. The CDR3 here is CASSLQGAEGETQYF. CDR3 DNA, as far as it was read: TGTGCCAGCAGCTTACAGGGGGCCGAAGGAGAGACC. Full variable domain (outside the CDR3, taken from reference TRBV7-8 and TRBJ2-5): GAGVSQSPRYKVAKRGQDVALRCDPISGHVSLFWYQQALGQGPEFLTYFQNEAQLDKSGLPSDRFFAERPEGSVSTLKIQRTQQEDSAVYLCASSLQGAEGETQYFGPGTRLLVL.

A word on this clone: Coverage ceases 3 residues before the CDR3 finishes, and the germline J gene fills in the end. The chain joins TRBV15 to TRBJ2-5, with TRBD1 as a possible D gene (6 bases). In germline, CDR1 is LNHNV, CDR2 YYDKDF (reference sequence). The length of the CDR3 is 14 residues. Trimming removed 0 bases from V and 6 bases from J, with 11 bases in between. The sequenced part of the CDR3 DNA is TGTGCCACCAGCAGAGACGACAGGCTGCAGACC. It yields the protein CATSRDDRLQT. The CDR3 in full is CATSRDDRLQTQYF.

Worth noting for this clone: The read ends 3 residues before the CDR3 terminus; that terminus is restored from the germline J gene. This chain connects TRBV2 to TRBJ2-3; D call uncertain. The V and J ends lost 1 base and 3 bases respectively, with 5 bases between them. This CDR3 is built from 13 residues. CDR1 is SNHLY, CDR2 FYNNEI, per germline. The CDR3 bases that were read are TGTGCCAGCAGTGAAGTTTCGACAGATACG. It codes for CASSEVSTDT. Given in full, the CDR3 is CASSEVSTDTQYF.

As concerns this clone: One end of the junction is discordant with germline, which a read error may explain. The sequenced fragment ends 3 residues before the CDR3 boundary, so the rest is inferred from the germline J gene. V and J are TRBV7-9 and TRBJ1-2, with D possibly TRBD1 on 5 matching bases. CDR1 is SEHNR, CDR2 FQNEAQ, per germline (reference sequence). This CDR3 is 15 amino acids long. The sequenced CDR3 bases are TGTGCCAGCAGCTTATTAGAAGGACAATACAATGGG. Protein: CASSLLEGQYNG. The whole CDR3 sequence is CASSLLEGQYNGYTF. Using reference TRBV7-9 and TRBJ1-2 for the parts outside the CDR3, the full variable domain is DTGVSQNPRHKITKRGQNVTFRCDPISEHNRLYWYRQTLGQGPEFLTYFQNEAQLEKSRLLSDRFSAERPKGSFSTLEIQRTEQGDSAMYLCASSLLEGQYNGYTFGSGTRLTVV.

For this clone: The read halts 3 residues ahead of the CDR3 end, with the missing end drawn from the germline J gene. The chain recombines TRBV28 with TRBJ2-1; 8 bases are shared with TRBD2. Per the germline V gene, CDR1 is MDHEN and CDR2 is SYDVKM. The CDR3 covers 17 residues. V shed 6 bases and J 6 bases; nucleotides not matched to a gene: 16. CDR3 amino acids: CASSPFRGGPRGNEQFF. The part of the CDR3 DNA that was read is TGTGCCAGCAGCCCTTTTCGGGGGGGGCCGCGAGGCAATGAG.

Remarks on this clone: The CDR3 end is not reached by the read, which stops 3 residues before it; the germline J gene fills it in. The genes are TRBV7-2 and TRBJ1-1, with TRBD1 as a possible D gene (5 bases). CDR3 size: 13 residues. Germline loops: CDR1 SGHTA, CDR2 FQGNSA. The V gene lost 5 bases and the J gene lost 3 bases, with 10 bases spanning the gap. The CDR3 bases that were read are TGTGCCAGCAGCCCATCCAGGGACACTGAA. Translating it yields CASSPSRDTE. The CDR3 reads in full as CASSPSRDTEAFF.

On this clone itself: The read falls 3 residues short of the CDR3 end, and the missing part is taken from the germline J gene. The chain is built from TRBV7-6 and TRBJ1-2; D not resolved. This CDR3 is built from 14 residues. Germline V lookup: CDR1 SGHVS, CDR2 FNYEAQ. The CDR3 region is CASSLGPPHNDYTF. CDR3 DNA, as far as it was read: TGTGCCAGCAGCTTAGGGCCCCCCCACAATGAC.

On this clone: The read is 3 residues too short to cover the CDR3 end, so that end is filled in from the germline J gene. This chain links TRBV28 with TRBJ1-2; tentative D call: TRBD1 (5 bases). Germline assignment: CDR1 MDHEN and CDR2 SYDVKM. With 2 bases removed from V and 6 bases from J, the gap between germline ends came to 19 bases. The CDR3 sequence is 16 residues long. The covered CDR3 bases are TGTGCCAGCAGTTTAAACCGGGACTCAAAAAGGGATGGC. Translating it yields CASSLNRDSKRDG. The full CDR3 reads CASSLNRDSKRDGYTF.

Worth noting for this clone: With the read ending 3 residues before the CDR3 end, the germline J gene is used to fill in that end. The chain couples TRBV4-1 to TRBJ1-4; TRBD1 matches 7 bases. Germline CDR1 and CDR2: MGHRA and YSYEKL. This CDR3 has 15 amino acids. Losses at the gene ends were 2 bases for V and 7 bases for J; bases not matched to a gene: 7. The CDR3 loop reads CASSQRPQGGEKLFF. CDR3 DNA (partial): TGCGCCAGCAGCCAAAGACCGCAGGGGGGTGAAAAA.

For this clone: The read ends 3 residues before the CDR3 terminus; that terminus is restored from the germline J gene. The rearrangement links TRBV18 to TRBJ1-2; D not certain. CDR1 KGHSH and CDR2 LQKENI come from the germline V gene. The CDR3 is 14 amino acids. The sequenced part of the CDR3 DNA is TGTGCCAGCTCACCACCGTTCCAGGCCTACGAC. Protein: CASSPPFQAYD. The entire CDR3 protein reads CASSPPFQAYDYTF.

Concerning this clone itself: The sequence runs out 3 residues before the end of the CDR3; the remainder is reconstructed from the germline J gene. The chain is built from TRBV20-1 and TRBJ1-4, with a possible D match to TRBD1 (6 bases). Germline CDR1 is DFQATT and CDR2 is SNEGSKA (reference sequence). The CDR3 is made up of 14 amino acids. The V end lost 4 bases, the J end lost 3 bases, and 12 bases lay between the germline ends. The DNA read from the CDR3 is TGCAGTGCTACCCGGGGGGCGGCTAATGAAAAA. This codes for CSATRGAANEK. The entire CDR3 protein reads CSATRGAANEKLFF.

In regard to this clone: The read comes to an end 3 residues before the CDR3 does, leaving the germline J gene to fill in the end. This sequence joins TRBV29-1 and TRBJ1-4; TRBD1 aligns across 12 bases. The CDR3 consists of 13 residues. The germline V gene has CDR1 SQVTM and CDR2 ANQGSEA. J lost 9 bases, V lost 4 bases, and 3 bases had no gene match. The CDR3 reads CSVVRDRGQKLFF. The covered CDR3 bases are TGCAGCGTTGTCCGGGACAGGGGGCAAAAA.

A remark on this clone: The read halts 3 residues ahead of the CDR3 end, with the missing end drawn from the germline J gene. This chain links TRBV5-1 with TRBJ1-2; the match to TRBD1 covers 7 bases. J gave up 4 bases and V 4 bases, and 4 bases lay outside the gene matches. In germline, CDR1 is SGHRS, CDR2 YFSETQ. The CDR3 totals 13 residues. CDR3 DNA, as far as it was read: TGCGCCAGCAGCGAGGGACAGCCCTATGGC. This codes for CASSEGQPYG. The entire CDR3 is CASSEGQPYGYTF.

Points on this clone: The CDR3 is cut off 3 residues early in the read; its end comes from the germline J gene. This rearrangement joins TRBV2 to TRBJ2-3; 10 nucleotides agree with TRBD2. The ends lost 1 base at V and 0 bases at J; junction bases unmatched: 1. Germline V lookup: CDR1 SNHLY, CDR2 FYNNEI. The CDR3 has 16 amino acids. Incomplete CDR3 DNA: TGTGCCAGCAGTGAAGTTAGCGGGGGGAGCACAGATACG. Protein: CASSEVSGGSTDT. Given in full, the CDR3 is CASSEVSGGSTDTQYF.

Details on this clone: The sequence runs out 3 residues before the end of the CDR3; the remainder is reconstructed from the germline J gene. The genes are TRBV20-1 and TRBJ2-7; the D gene could be TRBD1 or TRBD2 (6 bases each). This CDR3 is built from 11 residues. Between the trimmed V and J ends, which lost 6 bases and 6 bases, there was a span of 12 bases. The V gene's germline CDR1 is DFQATT and CDR2 SNEGSKA (reference sequence). The CDR3 region is CSAVQGGEQYF. CDR3 DNA (partial): TGCAGTGCCGTACAGGGAGGCGAG.

With respect to this clone: The read is 3 residues too short to cover the CDR3 end, so that end is filled in from the germline J gene. The V call is TRBV6-2 or TRBV6-3, the J call TRBJ1-2; 9 bases match TRBD1. Germline lookup yields CDR1 MNHEY and CDR2 SVGEGT. The V segment lost 2 bases and the J segment 7 bases; nucleotides outside the gene matches: 5. The CDR3 has 14 residues. Partial CDR3 DNA: TGTGCCAGCAGTTACCAAGGACAGGGGCCTGGC. This gives the protein CASSYQGQGPG. Given in full, the CDR3 is CASSYQGQGPGYTF.

As regards this clone: With the read ending 3 residues before the CDR3 end, the germline J gene is used to fill in that end. The chain links TRBV2 to TRBJ1-6; 7 bases agree with TRBD1. V lost 6 bases and J lost 9; bases outside the gene matches: 8. Germline V gives CDR1 SNHLY, CDR2 FYNNEI. This CDR3 is 14 amino acids long. The sequenced part of the CDR3 DNA is TGTGCCAGCAGGAACGACAGGGATAGTTCACCC. It encodes CASRNDRDSSP. The whole CDR3 protein reads CASRNDRDSSPLHF.